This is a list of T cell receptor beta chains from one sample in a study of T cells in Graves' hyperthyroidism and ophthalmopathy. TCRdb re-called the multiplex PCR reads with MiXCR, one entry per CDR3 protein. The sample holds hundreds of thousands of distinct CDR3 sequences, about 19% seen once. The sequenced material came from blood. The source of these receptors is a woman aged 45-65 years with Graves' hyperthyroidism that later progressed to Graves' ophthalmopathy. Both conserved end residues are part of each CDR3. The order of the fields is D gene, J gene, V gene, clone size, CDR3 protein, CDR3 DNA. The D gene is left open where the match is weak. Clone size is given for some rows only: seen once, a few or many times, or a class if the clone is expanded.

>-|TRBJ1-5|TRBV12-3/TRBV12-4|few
CASSSHLGGTDNQPQHF
TGTGCCAGCAGTTCTCATTTGGGGGGGACCGACAATCAGCCCCAGCATTTT
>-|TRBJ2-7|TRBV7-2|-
CASSLEISSYEQYF
TGTGCCAGCAGCTTAGAAATCAGCTCCTACGAGCAGTACTTC
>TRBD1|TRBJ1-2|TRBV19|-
CASSMSAGQVLYGYTF
TGTGCCAGTAGTATGTCCGCGGGACAGGTGCTCTATGGCTACACCTTC
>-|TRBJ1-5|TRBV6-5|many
CASSYGAYQPQHF
TGTGCCAGCAGTTACGGGGCGTATCAGCCCCAGCATTTT
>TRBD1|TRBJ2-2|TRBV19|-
CASISAGTGGTGELFF
TGTGCCAGTATTTCCGCCGGGACAGGGGGCACCGGGGAGCTGTTTTTT
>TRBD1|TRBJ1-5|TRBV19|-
CASSPLPTGTGNQPQHF
TGTGCCAGTAGCCCACTACCGACAGGGACTGGGAATCAGCCCCAGCATTTT
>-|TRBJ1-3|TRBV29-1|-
CSVEVGEFAGNTIYF
TGCAGCGTTGAAGTGGGGGAGTTCGCTGGAAACACCATATATTTT
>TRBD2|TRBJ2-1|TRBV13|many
CASSLGATSGPNNEQFF
TGTGCCAGCAGCTTAGGCGCGACTAGCGGTCCGAACAATGAGCAGTTCTTC
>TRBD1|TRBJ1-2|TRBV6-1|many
CASRDRGPGQANYGYTF
TGTGCCAGCAGAGACAGGGGGCCGGGACAGGCCAACTATGGCTACACCTTC
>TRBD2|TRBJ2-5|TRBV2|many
CATSGLGGKTQYF
TGTGCCACTAGCGGCCTGGGTGGGAAGACCCAGTACTTC
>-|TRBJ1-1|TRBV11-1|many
CASSLVGLTEAFF
TGTGCCAGCAGCTTAGTCGGGCTCACTGAAGCTTTCTTT
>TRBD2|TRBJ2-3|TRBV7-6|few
CASSSDRGGGTDTQYF
TGTGCCAGCAGCTCCGACCGCGGGGGGGGCACAGATACGCAGTATTTT
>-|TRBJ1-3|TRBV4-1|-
CASSPVTSSGNTIYF
TGCGCCAGCAGCCCGGTGACAAGCTCTGGAAACACCATATATTTT
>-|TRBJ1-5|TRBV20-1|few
CSATLGLSNQPQHF
TGCAGTGCCACCTTAGGGCTGTCAAATCAGCCCCAGCATTTT